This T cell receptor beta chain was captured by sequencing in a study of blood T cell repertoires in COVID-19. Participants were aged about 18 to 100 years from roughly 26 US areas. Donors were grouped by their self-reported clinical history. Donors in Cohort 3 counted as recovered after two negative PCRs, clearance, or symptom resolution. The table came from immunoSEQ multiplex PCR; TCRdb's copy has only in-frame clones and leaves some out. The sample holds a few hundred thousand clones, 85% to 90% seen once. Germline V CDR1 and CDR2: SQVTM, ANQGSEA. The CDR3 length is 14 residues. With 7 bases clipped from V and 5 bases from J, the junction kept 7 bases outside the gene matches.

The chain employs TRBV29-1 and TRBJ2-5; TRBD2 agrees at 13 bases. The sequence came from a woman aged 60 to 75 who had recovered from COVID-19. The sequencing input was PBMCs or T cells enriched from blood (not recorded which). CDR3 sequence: CSGRLAGGLETQYF. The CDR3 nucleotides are TGCAGCGGGAGACTAGCGGGGGGCCTGGAGACCCAGTACTTC.